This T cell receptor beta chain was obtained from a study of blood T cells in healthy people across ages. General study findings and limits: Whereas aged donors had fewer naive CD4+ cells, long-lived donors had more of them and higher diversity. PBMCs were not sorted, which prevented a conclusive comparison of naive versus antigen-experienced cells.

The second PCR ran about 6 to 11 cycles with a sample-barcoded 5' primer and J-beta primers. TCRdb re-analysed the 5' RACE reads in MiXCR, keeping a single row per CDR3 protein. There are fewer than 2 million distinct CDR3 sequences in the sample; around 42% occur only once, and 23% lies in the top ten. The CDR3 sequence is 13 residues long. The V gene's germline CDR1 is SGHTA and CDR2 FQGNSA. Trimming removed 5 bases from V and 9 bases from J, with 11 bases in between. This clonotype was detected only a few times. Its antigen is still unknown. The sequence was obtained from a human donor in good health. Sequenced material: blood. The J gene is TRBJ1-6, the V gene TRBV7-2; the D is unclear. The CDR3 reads CASSHSLGSPLHF. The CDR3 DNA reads TGTGCCAGCAGCCATTCCCTAGGTTCACCCCTCCACTTT.